Listed here are 22 T cell receptor beta chains from one sample, sequenced in a study of OX40 agonist ivuxolimab in advanced cancers. Using immunoSEQ multiplex PCR, the repertoire was profiled, and TCRdb retains in-frame clones only, with some absent. The data hold around 63,000 clones, with about 88% observed a single time. The sample was CD4+ or CD8+ T cells sorted from blood, taken in a trial of the OX40 agonist ivuxolimab. These receptors were taken from an adult with an advanced solid tumor such as melanoma, head and neck, liver or kidney cancer.

In this sample, this clone turned up once. V gene TRBV7-9 combines with J gene TRBJ1-1, with a tentative D call TRBD1 (5 bases). The CDR3 extends over 15 amino acids. CDR1 and CDR2 from the germline V gene are SEHNR and FQNEAQ (reference sequence). Trimming left V 4 bases short and J 0 bases short, with 12 bases between. CDR3 bases: TGTGCCAGCAGCTCAGGGCCCGAAATGAACACTGAAGCTTTCTTT. It encodes CASSSGPEMNTEAFF.

This clone was seen once. This chain joins TRBV28 and TRBJ1-6; D gene ambiguous. The CDR3 has 13 residues. Deletions cut 1 base from V and 6 bases from J, with 4 bases between. The germline gives CDR1 MDHEN, CDR2 SYDVKM. The CDR3 sequence: CASSLFGNSPLHF. The CDR3 coding sequence is TGTGCCAGCAGTTTATTCGGTAATTCACCCCTCCACTTT.

The rearrangement joins TRBV19 to TRBJ1-3, with a possible D match to TRBD1 (5 bases). The CDR3 covers 17 residues. Deletions cut 1 base from V and 1 base from J, with 14 bases between. In germline, CDR1 is LNHDA, CDR2 SQIVND (reference sequence). CDR3 DNA sequence: TGTGCCAGTAGTATAGCCCAGGGTGGATCGTCTGGAAACACCATATATTTT. Translated: CASSIAQGGSSGNTIYF.

The chain couples TRBV14 to TRBJ1-1; possible D gene TRBD1, 6 bases. In germline, CDR1 is SGHDN, CDR2 FVKESK. The CDR3 length is 14 residues. The V and J ends lost 1 base and 7 bases respectively, with 13 bases between them. The CDR3 region has the DNA TGTGCCAGCAGCCAAGCCGGGACAAGGGGTGAAGCTTTCTTT. Encoded protein: CASSQAGTRGEAFF.

The chain is built from TRBV6-5 and TRBJ2-7, with 9 nucleotides matching TRBD1. Losses at the gene ends were 8 bases for V and 4 bases for J; bases not matched to a gene: 9. Germline CDR1 MNHEY, CDR2 SVGAGI. The CDR3 runs 14 residues. CDR3 loop: CASSRDRAFYEQYF. The CDR3 bases are TGTGCCAGCTCGCGGGACAGGGCCTTTTACGAGCAGTACTTC.

The chain links TRBV6-6 to TRBJ2-1; D not resolved. The germline gives CDR1 MNHNY, CDR2 SVGAGI (reference sequence). The V gene lost 0 bases and the J gene lost 7 bases, with 7 bases spanning the gap. The CDR3 has 13 amino acids. CDR3 bases: TGTGCCAGCAGTTACTCGTACCTGAATGAGCAGTTCTTC. It translates to CASSYSYLNEQFF.

This clone was seen once. The V gene is TRBV5-4, the J gene TRBJ2-5; tentative D call: TRBD1 (5 bases). With 0 bases removed from V and 4 bases from J, the gap between germline ends came to 16 bases. The CDR3 has 16 residues. Looked up from germline, CDR1 is SGHNT and CDR2 is YYREEE (reference sequence). The CDR3, as DNA: TGTGCCAGCAGCTTGGATCCAGGCCCTAGGGGAGAGACCCAGTACTTC. It codes for CASSLDPGPRGETQYF.

This chain joins TRBV6-1 and TRBJ2-3; TRBD2 matches 9 bases. This CDR3 has 15 residues. The V segment lost 11 bases and the J segment 4 bases; nucleotides outside the gene matches: 13. Germline assignment: CDR1 MNHNS and CDR2 SASEGT. This CDR3 is CAADPGGRAPDTQYF. The CDR3 DNA is TGTGCCGCAGATCCGGGCGGGAGGGCTCCAGATACGCAGTATTTT.

This chain uses TRBV10-2 with TRBJ2-5; 13 nucleotides line up with TRBD2. Germline V gene data show CDR1 as WSHSY and CDR2 as SAAADI. J gave up 11 bases and V 8 bases, and 5 bases lay outside the gene matches. There are 12 residues in the CDR3. CDR3 sequence: CASGGLAGPQYF. CDR3 in DNA: TGCGCCAGCGGGGGACTAGCGGGACCGCAGTACTTC.

This clone was detected a few times. This chain joins TRBV28 and TRBJ1-5; weak D call: TRBD1 (6 bases). Germline assignment: CDR1 MDHEN and CDR2 SYDVKM. The V gene lost 8 bases and the J gene lost 2 bases, with 13 bases spanning the gap. The CDR3 consists of 14 residues. The CDR3 region is CASGPGQRNQPQHF. The CDR3 DNA sequence: TGTGCCAGCGGTCCGGGACAACGCAATCAGCCCCAGCATTTT.

The chain is built from TRBV6-1 and TRBJ1-4, with 9 positions matching TRBD1. V was clipped by 4 bases and J by 5 bases; unmatched bases: 8. This CDR3 spans 16 amino acids. Germline V gives CDR1 MNHNS, CDR2 SASEGT. The CDR3, as DNA: TGTGCCAGCAGTGCCACTTTTGGGACAGGGAATGAAAAACTGTTTTTT. Translated, it gives CASSATFGTGNEKLFF.

V usage is TRBV15 and J usage is TRBJ1-4; TRBD1 might be the D (5 bases). This CDR3 spans 14 amino acids. The germline V gene has CDR1 LNHNV and CDR2 YYDKDF (reference sequence). The V end was cut by 0 bases, the J end by 7 bases, with 9 bases between. The CDR3 sequence is CATSRDGGGEKLFF. Here the CDR3 DNA reads TGTGCCACCAGCAGAGACGGGGGAGGTGAAAAACTGTTTTTT.

The V call is TRBV10-1, the J call TRBJ2-5; D not certain. The CDR3 runs 14 residues. Germline lookup yields CDR1 WNHNN and CDR2 SYGVQD (reference sequence). The germline V and J ends were trimmed by 3 bases and 1 base, with 9 bases remaining between them. The chain's CDR3 is CASSDGSTQETQYF. Here the CDR3 DNA reads TGCGCCAGCAGTGATGGCAGCACCCAAGAGACCCAGTACTTC.

The chain carries TRBV4-1 and TRBJ1-2, with TRBD1 matching 7 bases. CDR3 length: 15 amino acids. The J segment lost 4 bases and the V segment lost 0 bases, leaving 5 bases of the junction unmatched. Germline lookup yields CDR1 MGHRA and CDR2 YSYEKL. CDR3 nucleotides: TGCGCCAGCAGCCAAGACAACAGGGGAATCTATGGCTACACCTTC. Translation gives CASSQDNRGIYGYTF.

With regard to this clone: Other DNA sequences within the sample encode an identical CDR3. V gene TRBV4-3 combines with J gene TRBJ2-1; 9 nucleotides align to TRBD2. Germline CDR1 reads LGHNA; CDR2 reads YSLEER. Trimming took 2 bases from V and 3 from J; bases not matched to a gene: 2. This CDR3 contains 15 residues. The CDR3 coding sequence is TGCGCCAGCAGCCAACGGACTAGCGTCTACAATGAGCAGTTCTTC. This gives the protein CASSQRTSVYNEQFF.

The sample holds a few counts of this clone. The chain is built from TRBV7-8 and TRBJ2-3; D call uncertain. The CDR3 length is 15 residues. Germline CDR1 SGHVS, CDR2 FQNEAQ. The V end lost 1 base, the J end lost 5 bases, and 13 bases lay between the germline ends. DNA for the CDR3: TGTGCCAGCAGCTTAGGATTGTTGAATGAAGATACGCAGTATTTT. This codes for CASSLGLLNEDTQYF.

The V call is TRBV18, the J call TRBJ1-2, with D possibly being TRBD1 (6 bases). This CDR3 contains 17 residues. Germline V lookup: CDR1 KGHSH, CDR2 LQKENI. V lost 0 bases and J 8 bases, leaving 22 bases between the germline ends. The CDR3 nucleotides read TGTGCCAGCTCACCACCTAGCGTGAACAGGGTCAACCACGGCTACACCTTC. Translation gives CASSPPSVNRVNHGYTF.

The rearrangement uses TRBV6-6 and TRBJ2-7; D uncertain. Deletions cut 6 bases from V and 3 bases from J, with 12 bases between. The CDR3 loop spans 13 amino acids. Germline CDR1 reads MNHNY; CDR2 reads SVGAGI (reference sequence). The CDR3 nucleotides are TGTGCCAGCAGCTTACCCCCGGGCTACGAGCAGTACTTC. It translates to CASSLPPGYEQYF.

The gene calls are TRBV2 and TRBJ2-7; the D gene could be TRBD1 or TRBD2 (6 bases each). This CDR3 comprises 12 residues. Trimming removed 11 bases from V and 0 bases from J, with 11 bases in between. Germline V gene lookup returns CDR1 SNHLY and CDR2 FYNNEI. CDR3 in amino acids: CAGGLGSYEQYF. The CDR3 nucleotides are TGTGCCGGGGGGCTGGGCTCCTACGAGCAGTACTTC.

The rearrangement links TRBV4-1 to TRBJ2-5, with 10 bases fitting TRBD2. Germline loops: CDR1 MGHRA, CDR2 YSYEKL. V lost 2 bases, J lost 5 bases, and 8 bases stayed unmatched. There are 16 residues in the CDR3. The CDR3 protein is CASSQKAGGQRETQYF. DNA of the CDR3: TGCGCCAGCAGCCAAAAAGCGGGAGGGCAGAGGGAGACCCAGTACTTC.

This chain links TRBV6-1 with TRBJ2-7, with D maybe TRBD2 (5 bases). CDR3 length equals 16 residues. V lost 4 bases and J lost 4, with 20 bases in between. Per germline, CDR1 MNHNS and CDR2 SASEGT. The CDR3 nucleotides are TGTGCCAGCAGTGTTCTCCGTCGAGGGAACCTTTACGAGCAGTACTTC. Translation: CASSVLRRGNLYEQYF.

The chain has TRBV7-6 and TRBJ1-2; no firm D call. The CDR3 has 13 residues. Germline CDR1 SGHVS, CDR2 FNYEAQ. V gave up 5 bases and J gave up 8 bases, with 15 bases separating them. Here the CDR3 DNA reads TGTGCCAGCAGCCCCATTCGGGAGGAGGGCTACACCTTC. This encodes CASSPIREEGYTF.